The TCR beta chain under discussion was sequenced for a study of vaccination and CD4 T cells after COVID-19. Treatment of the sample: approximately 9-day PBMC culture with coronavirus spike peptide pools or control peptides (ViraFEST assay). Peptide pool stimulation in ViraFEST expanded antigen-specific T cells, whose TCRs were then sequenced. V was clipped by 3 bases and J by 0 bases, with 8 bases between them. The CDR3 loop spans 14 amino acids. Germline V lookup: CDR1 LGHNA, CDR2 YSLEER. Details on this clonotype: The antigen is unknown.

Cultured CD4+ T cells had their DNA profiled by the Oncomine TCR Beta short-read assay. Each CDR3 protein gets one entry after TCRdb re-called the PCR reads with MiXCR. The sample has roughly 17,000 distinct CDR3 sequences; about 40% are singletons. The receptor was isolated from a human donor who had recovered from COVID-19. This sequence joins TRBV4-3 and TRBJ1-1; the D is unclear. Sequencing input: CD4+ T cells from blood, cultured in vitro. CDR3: CASSQELMNTEAFF. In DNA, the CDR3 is TGCGCCAGCAGCCAGGAACTCATGAACACTGAAGCTTTCTTT.